The T cell receptor beta chain under discussion was sequenced for a study of control samples from healthy donors and cancer patients. Some clones are missing from TCRdb's copy, which holds only in-frame ones; the method was immunoSEQ multiplex PCR. The profile covers 95,000 to 150,000 clones, with roughly nine tenths appearing a single time and around 2% taken by the ten largest. The germline V and J ends were trimmed by 3 bases and 2 bases, with 8 bases remaining between them. The length of the CDR3 is 13 residues. From germline, CDR1 is LNHDA and CDR2 SQIVND (reference sequence). This TCR was sampled from a man between 18 and 35 years old in good health. What was sequenced was blood. The genes are TRBV19 and TRBJ2-7; D is ambiguous. For the CDR3, the DNA is TGTGCCAGTAGTATTCGACATCCCTACGAGCAGTACTTC. Translated, it gives CASSIRHPYEQYF.